This T cell receptor beta chain comes out of a study of Ad26.COV2.S vaccination and SARS-CoV-2 variants. TCRdb's table, derived via immunoSEQ multiplex PCR, lists solely in-frame clones and lacks some. The table has a few hundred thousand clones, 80% to 95% seen once. Germline V gene sequence: CDR1 MNHEY, CDR2 SVGEGT. V lost 4 bases and J lost 4, with 16 bases in between. This CDR3 spans 15 amino acids. Treatment specified: some 19 received Ad26.COV2.S at low or high dose, single or two shots; roughly five received placebo; per-sample allocation not given. Sampling took place 63 days after the first vaccine or placebo injection.

The chain recombines TRBV6-2 or TRBV6-3 with TRBJ1-2; D gene uncertain. Sequencing used peripheral blood, obtained in a trial of Ad26.COV2.S vaccine versus placebo. The source of this sequence is a person between 18 and 60 years old who received the Ad26.COV2.S COVID-19 vaccine or a placebo. CDR3 in DNA: TGTGCCAGCAGTTTCAGCCAGACGTCCATCTATGGCTACACCTTC. Its translation: CASSFSQTSIYGYTF.